The table lists the clone carrying this T cell receptor (beta chain) with a few counts. Germline V gene lookup returns CDR1 LNHDA and CDR2 SQIVND (reference sequence). V was trimmed by 10 bases and J by 4 bases, leaving 20 bases between them. The CDR3 is 15 residues long. Primers included in the PCR were 60 Vbeta and 13 Jbeta primers. The assay was immunoSEQ multiplex PCR, and TCRdb's table has in-frame clones only and misses some. The table lists about 130,000 clones, about 68% of them singletons, with 1.5% to 2% in the top ten. These data belong to a study of cytomegalovirus exposure and HLA in healthy donors. Study-level information: The early release's HLA-typed donors yielded some 85 million unique TCRs.

Each of the donors was a healthy bone marrow donor. The chain links TRBV19 to TRBJ1-5, with a weak D call TRBD1 (5 bases). The sample consisted of PBMCs. This clonotype was obtained from a human donor in good health. As DNA, the CDR3 is TGTGCCACCAACGACGAACGGGGGGGGAATCAGCCCCAGCATTTT. It specifies CATNDERGGNQPQHF.